This T cell receptor (beta chain) was captured by sequencing in a study of cytomegalovirus exposure and HLA in healthy donors. Overall study findings and caveats: Earlier analysis looked at TCR beta V segments, and most were productive about 90% or about 30% of the time. Roughly uniform depth of sequencing across donors was assumed in presence/absence analyses.

Germline CDR1 is SGHNT and CDR2 is YENEEA. The CDR3 contains 13 residues. The germline V and J ends were trimmed by 4 bases and 3 bases, with 9 bases remaining between them. As concerns this clone: Antigen: not known.

In the PCR, 60 Vbeta and 13 Jbeta primers were used. TCRdb keeps only in-frame clones here, not all; method: immunoSEQ multiplex PCR. Seen here are about 130,000 clones, around three quarters observed once, and the top ten hold less than 2%. The chain combines TRBV11-3 with TRBJ1-1; tentatively, D is TRBD1 (5 bases). The sample consisted of PBMCs. This receptor was identified in a woman between 50 and 59 years old in good health and CMV-seronegative. As DNA, the CDR3 is TGTGCCAGCAGCTGGCCCAGGGACACTGAAGCTTTCTTT. Translated, it gives CASSWPRDTEAFF.